This T cell receptor beta chain was retrieved from a study of shared clonotypes between healthy human individuals. Study-level background: A couple of women and a few men aged 18 to 49 made up the donors.

Regarding the study as a whole: Shared across several donors were around 5% of the naive CD4 clonotypes.

The V end was cut by 5 bases, the J end by 3 bases, with 15 bases between. The CDR3 runs 15 residues. Looked up from germline, CDR1 is SGHNT and CDR2 is YYREEE (reference sequence). Comment on this clone: Antigen specificity is unknown.

Deep was the level used in running the assay. Repertoires were generated with immunoSEQ multiplex PCR, while TCRdb's copy carries only in-frame clones and drops some. The sample shows nearly 750,000 clones, about two thirds of them seen only once. Sequenced input: memory CD4+ T cells sorted from blood. Stated subset: CD45RA-negative fraction. The TCR was taken from a woman aged 25-40 years in good health. The V call is TRBV5-4, the J call TRBJ1-3; D may be TRBD1 (5 bases). The CDR3 loop is CASRMQGGLGNTIYF. DNA for the CDR3: TGTGCCAGCAGAATGCAGGGAGGGCTTGGAAACACCATATATTTT. Filled out from reference TRBV5-4 and TRBJ1-3, the complete variable domain reads ETGVTQSPTHLIKTRGQQVTLRCSSQSGHNTVSWYQQALGQGPQFIFQYYREEENGRGNFPPRFSGLQFPNYSSELNVNALELDDSALYLCASRMQGGLGNTIYFGEGSWLTVV.